This T cell receptor (beta chain) was captured by sequencing in a study of cytomegalovirus exposure and HLA in healthy donors. This CDR3 has 14 residues. CDR1 and CDR2 (germline): SGHDT, YYEEEE. Trimming at V came to 6 bases and at J to 0 bases, leaving 5 bases not matched to a gene. The PCR was carried out with 60 Vbeta primers and 13 Jbeta primers. The method was immunoSEQ multiplex PCR; TCRdb's version includes in-frame clones alone and lacks a portion of them. Of fewer than 150,000 clones in the sample, around 74% were seen once. The chain is built from TRBV5-6 and TRBJ1-2, with 7 bases fitting TRBD1. The sample was PBMCs. This receptor was identified in a woman between 50 and 59 years old in good health and CMV-seropositive. The CDR3 nucleotides are TGTGCCAGCATCCGACAGGGACCTAACTATGGCTACACCTTC. It yields the protein CASIRQGPNYGYTF.